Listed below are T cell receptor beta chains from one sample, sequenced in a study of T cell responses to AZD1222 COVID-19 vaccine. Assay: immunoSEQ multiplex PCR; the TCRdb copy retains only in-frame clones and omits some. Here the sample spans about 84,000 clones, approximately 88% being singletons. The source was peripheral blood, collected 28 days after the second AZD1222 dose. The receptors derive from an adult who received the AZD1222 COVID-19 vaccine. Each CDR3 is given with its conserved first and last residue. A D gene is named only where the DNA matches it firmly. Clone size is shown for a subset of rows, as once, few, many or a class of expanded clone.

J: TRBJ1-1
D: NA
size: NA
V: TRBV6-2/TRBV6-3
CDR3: CASSYGGRNEAFF
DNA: TGTGCCAGCAGTTACGGGGGGCGGAATGAAGCTTTCTTT

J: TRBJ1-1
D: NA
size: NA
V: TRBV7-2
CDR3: CASSPGDVSEAFF
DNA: TGTGCCAGCAGCCCAGGAGATGTCTCTGAAGCTTTCTTT

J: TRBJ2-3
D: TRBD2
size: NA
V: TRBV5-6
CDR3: CASRYVGTSGGEFTDTQYF
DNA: TGTGCCAGCAGGTATGTCGGGACTAGCGGGGGGGAATTCACAGATACGCAGTATTTT

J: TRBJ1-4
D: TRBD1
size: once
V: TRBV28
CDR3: CASSPRDRGNEKLFF
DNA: TGTGCCAGCAGTCCGCGGGACAGGGGAAATGAAAAACTGTTTTTT

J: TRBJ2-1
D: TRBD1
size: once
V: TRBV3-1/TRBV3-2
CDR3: CASSRGQNNEQFF
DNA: TGTGCCAGCAGTCGGGGACAGAACAATGAGCAGTTCTTC

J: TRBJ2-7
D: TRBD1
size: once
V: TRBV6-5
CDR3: CASSYGTGRSYEQYF
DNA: TGTGCCAGCAGTTACGGGACAGGTAGATCCTACGAGCAGTACTTC

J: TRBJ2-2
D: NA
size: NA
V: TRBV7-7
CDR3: CASSPYPGANTGELFF
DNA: TGTGCTAGCAGCCCCTACCCAGGCGCGAACACCGGGGAGCTGTTTTTT

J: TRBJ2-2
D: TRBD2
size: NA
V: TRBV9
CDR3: CASSVRSGTRNTGELFF
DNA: TGTGCCAGCAGCGTACGCTCCGGGACTAGGAACACCGGGGAGCTGTTTTTT

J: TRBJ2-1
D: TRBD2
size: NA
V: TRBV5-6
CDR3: CASSLVSSGADNEQFF
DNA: TGTGCCAGCAGCTTGGTGTCCAGCGGGGCCGACAATGAGCAGTTCTTC

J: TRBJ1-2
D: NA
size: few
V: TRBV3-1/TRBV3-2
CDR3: CASSQAGSGYGYTF
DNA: TGTGCCAGCAGCCAGGCCGGGAGTGGCTATGGCTACACCTTC

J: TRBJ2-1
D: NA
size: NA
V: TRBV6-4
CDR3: CARRFGGTLTNEQFF
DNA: TGTGCCAGACGATTTGGGGGGACTTTAACCAATGAGCAGTTCTTC

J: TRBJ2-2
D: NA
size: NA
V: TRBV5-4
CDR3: CASSDQGDPGELFF
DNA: TGTGCCAGCAGCGATCAGGGAGATCCCGGGGAGCTGTTTTTT

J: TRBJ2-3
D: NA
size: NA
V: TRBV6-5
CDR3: CASSYTGGPAYTQYF
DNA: TGTGCCAGCAGTTACACGGGGGGCCCTGCGTATACGCAGTATTTT

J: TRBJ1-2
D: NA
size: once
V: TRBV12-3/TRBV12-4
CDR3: CASREGGNYGYTF
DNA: TGTGCCAGCAGAGAGGGGGGGAACTATGGCTACACCTTC

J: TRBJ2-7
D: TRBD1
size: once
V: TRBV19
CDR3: CASSIGGGGKEQYF
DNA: TGTGCCAGTAGTATAGGAGGGGGCGGAAAGGAGCAGTACTTC

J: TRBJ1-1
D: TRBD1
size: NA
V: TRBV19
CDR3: CASSLGTVHGAFF
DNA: TGTGCCAGTAGCCTAGGGACAGTCCACGGAGCTTTCTTT

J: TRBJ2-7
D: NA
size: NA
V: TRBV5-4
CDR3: CASSLGQTSSYEQYF
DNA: TGTGCCAGCAGCTTGGGACAGACCTCCTCCTACGAGCAGTACTTC

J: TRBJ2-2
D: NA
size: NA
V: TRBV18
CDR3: CASSPQANTGELFF
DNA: TGTGCCAGCTCACCACAGGCAAACACCGGGGAGCTGTTTTTT

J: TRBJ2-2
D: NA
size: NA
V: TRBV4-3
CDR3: CASSFLGISELFF
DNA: TGCGCCAGCAGCTTTCTAGGGATTTCAGAGCTGTTTTTT

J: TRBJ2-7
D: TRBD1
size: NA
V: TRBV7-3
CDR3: CASSLGQGQTYEQYF
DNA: TGTGCCAGCAGCTTGGGACAGGGCCAAACCTACGAGCAGTACTTC

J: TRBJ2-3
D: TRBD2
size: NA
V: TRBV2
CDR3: CASRKSSGVSTDTQYF
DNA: TGTGCCAGCAGGAAGAGTAGCGGGGTTAGCACAGATACGCAGTATTTT

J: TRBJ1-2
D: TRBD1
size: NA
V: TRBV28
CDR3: CASSGRGRGYGYTF
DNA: TGTGCCAGCAGCGGCAGGGGGCGCGGCTATGGCTACACCTTC

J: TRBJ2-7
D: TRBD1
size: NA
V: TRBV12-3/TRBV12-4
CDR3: CASSQGQAYEQYF
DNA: TGTGCCAGCAGTCAAGGACAGGCCTACGAGCAGTACTTC

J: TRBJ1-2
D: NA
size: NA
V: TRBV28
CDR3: CASSIQLGGYTF
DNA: TGTGCCAGCAGCATACAATTAGGTGGCTACACCTTC

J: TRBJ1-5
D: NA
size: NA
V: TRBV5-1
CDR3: CASSSDPDQPQHF
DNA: TGCGCCAGCAGCTCGGACCCAGATCAGCCCCAGCATTTT